The 18 T cell receptor beta chains in this list originate from one sample, sequenced in a study of neurological immune-mediated disorders. TCRdb re-called the 5' RACE reads with MiXCR, one entry per CDR3 protein. The sample has more than 45,000 distinct CDR3 sequences, more than 4% seen once. Material for sequencing was PBMCs. The receptors stem from a man aged 45-60 years with multiple sclerosis.

The chain is built from TRBV20-1 and TRBJ2-6; D is unresolved. The CDR3 has 15 residues. Germline CDR1 reads DFQATT; CDR2 reads SNEGSKA (reference sequence). V lost 3 bases to trimming and J lost 1 base, with 10 bases between them. CDR3 residues: CSASMAQSGANVLTF. CDR3 nucleotides: TGCAGTGCTAGTATGGCCCAGTCTGGGGCCAACGTCCTGACTTTC.

This clonotype was seen ten or more times. This CDR3 reads CASSSGQVLIGYTF. For the CDR3, the DNA is TGTGCCAGCAGCTCGGGACAGGTCTTAATAGGCTACACCTTC. V is TRBV5-6 and J is TRBJ1-2; 8 bases match TRBD1. The CDR3 is made up of 14 amino acids. CDR1 SGHDT and CDR2 YYEEEE come from the germline V gene. With V trimmed by 3 bases and J by 8 bases, 9 bases remained unmatched.

This clonotype was found many times. The V call is TRBV11-2, the J call TRBJ2-3; D is perhaps TRBD2 (5 bases). The CDR3 is 14 amino acids. The V and J ends lost 5 bases and 0 bases respectively, with 9 bases between them. Germline V gene data show CDR1 as SGHAT and CDR2 as FQNNGV. DNA of the CDR3: TGTGCCAGCAGCGGACGGACTAGCACAGATACGCAGTATTTT. Translated: CASSGRTSTDTQYF. The variable domain in full, completed from reference TRBV11-2 and TRBJ2-3, reads EAGVAQSPRYKIIEKRQSVAFWCNPISGHATLYWYQQILGQGPKLLIQFQNNGVVDDSQLPKDRFSAERLKGVDSTLKIQPAKLEDSAVYLCASSGRTSTDTQYFGPGTRLTVL.

This clonotype showed up many times. A much larger clone lies one base from this, so it may be a read error. The gene calls are TRBV28 and TRBJ2-1; perhaps D is TRBD1 or TRBD2 (5 bases each). CDR3 length: 15 amino acids. Germline loops: CDR1 MDHEN, CDR2 SYDVKM. Trimming pared 2 bases from V and 4 bases from J, leaving 12 bases between. The CDR3 DNA follows: TGTGCCAGCAGTTTACCGGGAAAGGGGTACAATGAGCAGTTCTTC. It codes for CASSLPGKGYNEQFF.

Turning to this clonotype: Germline is not matched at one junction end, which may reflect a read error. The V gene is TRBV29-1, the J gene TRBJ2-1; D unclear. CDR1 and CDR2 from the germline V gene are SQVTM and ANQGSEA. This CDR3 region has 11 residues. CDR3 bases: TGCAGCATTGAATCTGGCAATGAGCAGTTCTTC. Translation gives CSIESGNEQFF.

The sample holds a few counts of this clonotype. It may be a read error: a sequence one base away is much more abundant. V usage is TRBV7-6 and J usage is TRBJ2-5; 7 bases are shared with TRBD2. CDR1 is SGHVS and CDR2 is FNYEAQ in the germline V gene. The length of the CDR3 is 15 residues. V shed 2 bases and J 4 bases; nucleotides not matched to a gene: 7. The CDR3 DNA reads TGTGCCAGCAGCTTACGGACTAGAAAATTAGAGACCCAGTACTTC. Protein product: CASSLRTRKLETQYF.

There are many counts of this clonotype. The V and J genes are TRBV5-1 and TRBJ1-4; D is undetermined. Germline V gene data show CDR1 as SGHRS and CDR2 as YFSETQ. Trimming removed 0 bases from V and 0 bases from J, with 9 bases in between. This CDR3 has 16 residues. The CDR3 reads CASSLATHATNEKLFF. The DNA for the CDR3 is TGCGCCAGCAGCTTGGCCACCCATGCAACTAATGAAAAACTGTTTTTT.

This clonotype was counted many times. The chain combines TRBV9 with TRBJ1-2, with TRBD1 identical over 8 bases. The CDR3 is made up of 14 amino acids. With V trimmed by 3 bases and J by 8 bases, 9 bases remained unmatched. Germline V lookup: CDR1 SGDLS, CDR2 YYNGEE. The CDR3 coding sequence is TGTGCCAGCAGCGCTGACAGGGGCACAAGAGGCTACACCTTC. Translating it yields CASSADRGTRGYTF.

This clonotype was counted at least ten times. This chain connects TRBV12-3 or TRBV12-4 to TRBJ1-5, with 8 positions matching TRBD1. The CDR3 is made up of 12 amino acids. Trimming cost V 8 bases and J 9 bases; bases outside gene matches: 6. CDR3 coding DNA: TGTGCCAGCCGACAGGGGACCGGGCCCCAGCATTTT. Translation gives CASRQGTGPQHF.

This clonotype was counted ten times or more. The chain is built from TRBV10-3 and TRBJ2-3, with 11 bases identical to TRBD2. V lost 6 bases and J lost 5; bases outside the gene matches: 7. CDR1 and CDR2 (germline): ENHRY, SYGVKD. This CDR3 spans 15 amino acids. The chain's CDR3 is CAIRGTSGRVDTQYF. DNA for the CDR3: TGTGCCATCAGAGGGACTAGCGGCCGGGTAGATACGCAGTATTTT.

This clonotype was seen at least ten times. The chain carries TRBV20-1 and TRBJ2-7; 7 bases are a match to TRBD2. J gave up 1 base and V 0 bases, and 6 bases lay outside the gene matches. Germline V lookup: CDR1 DFQATT, CDR2 SNEGSKA (reference sequence). The CDR3 contains 15 residues. In DNA, the CDR3 is TGCAGTGCTAGAGATCCCAGCGGGGATTCCTACGAGCAGTACTTC. It encodes CSARDPSGDSYEQYF.

This clonotype was observed many times. The rearrangement uses TRBV27 and TRBJ2-2; D is ambiguous. The CDR3 contains 15 residues. With 7 bases removed from V and 5 bases from J, the gap between germline ends came to 17 bases. The germline CDR1 and CDR2 sequences are MNHEY and SMNVEV (reference sequence). The CDR3 region is CASKGQVLRTGELFF. CDR3 DNA sequence: TGTGCCAGCAAGGGTCAAGTCCTGAGGACCGGGGAGCTGTTTTTT.

J is TRBJ2-7 and V is TRBV27, with D perhaps assigned TRBD1 or TRBD2 (5 bases each). Trimming cost V 3 bases and J 1 base, with 13 bases left between them. This CDR3 comprises 15 residues. Germline loops: CDR1 MNHEY, CDR2 SMNVEV (reference sequence). CDR3 loop: CASSFRGPESYEQYF. The CDR3 nucleotides read TGTGCCAGCAGTTTTCGGGGACCAGAATCCTACGAGCAGTACTTC.

This clonotype was seen many times. The chain carries TRBV5-1 and TRBJ2-1, with D possibly TRBD1 on 6 matching bases. V was clipped by 0 bases and J by 10 bases, with 17 bases between them. Germline values: CDR1 SGHRS, CDR2 YFSETQ. The CDR3 extends over 15 amino acids. The CDR3 nucleotides read TGCGCCAGCAGCTTGGACCCTGGGACACCCCGAGAGCAGTTCTTC. This gives the protein CASSLDPGTPREQFF.

This clonotype occurred a few times. This rearrangement joins TRBV5-1 to TRBJ2-5, with D possibly being TRBD1 (5 bases). Trimming took 1 base from V and 5 from J, leaving 15 bases between them. The CDR3 is 15 amino acids. Per the germline V gene, CDR1 is SGHRS and CDR2 is YFSETQ. The CDR3 DNA is TGCGCCAGCAGCTTGCAGCAGGGCTCTGGGGAGACCCAGTACTTC. Amino acids: CASSLQQGSGETQYF.

This clonotype was recorded a few times. The rearrangement uses TRBV3-1 and TRBJ2-5, with a weak D call TRBD2 (5 bases). Trimming cost V 4 bases and J 2 bases, with 17 bases left between them. CDR1 and CDR2 (germline): LGHDT, YNNKEL (reference sequence). The CDR3 has 16 residues. The CDR3 DNA sequence: TGTGCCAGCAGCCTCTACGGGGAACCGGAGCAAGAGACCCAGTACTTC. It codes for CASSLYGEPEQETQYF.

This clonotype was recorded at least ten times. The J gene is TRBJ2-7, the V gene TRBV5-1; 11 positions agree with TRBD2. The ends lost 4 bases at V and 0 bases at J; junction bases unmatched: 12. CDR1 is SGHRS and CDR2 is YFSETQ in the germline V gene. The CDR3 is 18 residues long. CDR3 protein: CASSLASGGRLTSYEQYF. Here the CDR3 DNA reads TGCGCCAGCAGCCTAGCTAGCGGGGGGCGCCTAACCTCCTACGAGCAGTACTTC.

The table lists this clonotype with many counts. This chain uses TRBV29-1 with TRBJ1-2; D unresolved. V was shortened by 1 base and J by 7 bases, with 28 bases between the two germline ends. The CDR3 extends over 18 amino acids. Looked up from germline, CDR1 is SQVTM and CDR2 is ANQGSEA. CDR3 in DNA: TGCAGCGTTGAAGCGCCGTCCCATCCCGCGGGAGGGCAGCTTGGCTACACCTTC. This gives the protein CSVEAPSHPAGGQLGYTF.